The next 3 T cell receptor beta chains were all read from a single sample in a study of STAT5B mutations in CD4+ large granular lymphocyte leukemia (dated by TCRdb to between 2021 and 2023). The library was made by the immunoSEQ multiplex PCR assay. TCRdb carries this immuneACCESS record with in-frame sequences only. Its versions omit some clonotypes, under half of them owing to an unresolved V gene in the studies checked, with the rest unexplained. The sample table records approximately 34,000 clones; 70% to 85% of these occur just once. The leading ten clones occupy roughly 2% of the sample. The sample consisted of CD4+ T cells from blood buffy coats. These receptors all come from a human donor in good health.

This clone was detected only a few times. The CDR3 loop reads CASSLEGGFTEAFF. DNA of the CDR3: TGCGCCAGCAGCTTGGAGGGGGGGTTCACTGAAGCTTTCTTT. The J gene is TRBJ1-1, the V gene TRBV5-1; D perhaps matches TRBD1 (6 bases). The CDR3 is 14 residues long. V lost 0 bases, J lost 4 bases, and 10 bases lay in between. The germline V gene encodes CDR1 SGHRS and CDR2 YFSETQ.

The genes are TRBV5-6 and TRBJ2-3; the D is unclear. Germline CDR1 reads SGHDT; CDR2 reads YYEEEE. CDR3 size: 11 residues. The V end was cut by 6 bases, the J end by 7 bases, with 9 bases between. The CDR3 nucleotides are TGTGCCAGCAACAATTATCATACGCAGTATTTT. Translating gives CASNNYHTQYF.

This clone was counted between two and nine times. V and J are TRBV7-9 and TRBJ1-4; unclear D gene. Per the germline V gene, CDR1 is SEHNR and CDR2 is FQNEAQ (reference sequence). V was trimmed by 5 bases and J by 11 bases, leaving 9 bases between them. The CDR3 has 11 residues. CDR3 nucleotide sequence: TGTGCCAGCAGCCCCGGTTCCAAACTGTTTTTT. Translating it yields CASSPGSKLFF.